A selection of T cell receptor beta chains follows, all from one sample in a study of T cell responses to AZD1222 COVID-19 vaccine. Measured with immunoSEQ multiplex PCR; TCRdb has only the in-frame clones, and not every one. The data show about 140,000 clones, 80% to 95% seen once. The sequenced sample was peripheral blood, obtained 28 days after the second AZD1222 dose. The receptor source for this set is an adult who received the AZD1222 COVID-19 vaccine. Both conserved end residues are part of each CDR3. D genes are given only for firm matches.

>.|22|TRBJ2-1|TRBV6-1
CASSEAQGLQGIKRFTYNEQFF
TGTGCCAGCAGTGAAGCGCAGGGGCTACAGGGAATTAAGCGGTTTACCTACAATGAGCAGTTCTTC
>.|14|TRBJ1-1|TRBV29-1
CSVEVQGWNTEAFF
TGCAGCGTTGAGGTCCAGGGGTGGAACACTGAAGCTTTCTTT
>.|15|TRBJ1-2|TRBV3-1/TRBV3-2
CASSQDPRASYGYTF
TGTGCCAGCAGCCAGGACCCCAGGGCTTCCTATGGCTACACCTTC
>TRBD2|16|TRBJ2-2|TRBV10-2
CASKGLAGAGTGELFF
TGCGCCAGCAAGGGACTAGCGGGAGCGGGTACCGGGGAGCTGTTTTTT
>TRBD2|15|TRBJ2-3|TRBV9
CASSVSGDHTDTQYF
TGTGCCAGCAGCGTAAGCGGGGACCACACAGATACGCAGTATTTT
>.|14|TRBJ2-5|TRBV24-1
CATSDSSGQETQYF
TGTGCCACCAGTGACTCCTCGGGACAAGAGACCCAGTACTTC
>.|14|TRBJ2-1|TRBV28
CASSMERAFGEQFF
TGTGCCAGCAGTATGGAAAGGGCGTTCGGTGAGCAGTTCTTC
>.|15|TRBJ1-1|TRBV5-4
CASSLAGGQNTEAFF
TGTGCCAGCAGCTTGGCCGGGGGACAGAACACTGAAGCTTTCTTT
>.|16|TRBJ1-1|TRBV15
CATSRDTPGMNTEAFF
TGTGCCACCAGCAGAGATACCCCAGGAATGAACACTGAAGCTTTCTTT
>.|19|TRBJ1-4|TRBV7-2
CASSDVPPDTLATNEKLFF
TGTGCCAGCAGCGACGTACCCCCGGACACACTAGCAACTAATGAAAAACTGTTTTTT